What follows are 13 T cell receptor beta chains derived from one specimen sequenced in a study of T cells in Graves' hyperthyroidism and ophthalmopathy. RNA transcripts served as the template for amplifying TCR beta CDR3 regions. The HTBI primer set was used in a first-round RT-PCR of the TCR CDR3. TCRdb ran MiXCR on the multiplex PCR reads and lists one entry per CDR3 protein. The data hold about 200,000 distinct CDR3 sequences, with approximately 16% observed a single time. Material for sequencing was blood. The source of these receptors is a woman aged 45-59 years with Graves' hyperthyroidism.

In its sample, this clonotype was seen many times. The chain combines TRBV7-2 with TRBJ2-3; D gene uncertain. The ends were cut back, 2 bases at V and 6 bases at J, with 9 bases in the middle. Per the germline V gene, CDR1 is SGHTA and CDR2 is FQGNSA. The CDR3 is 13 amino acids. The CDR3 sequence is CASSLKAWDTQYF. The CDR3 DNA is TGTGCCAGCAGCTTAAAGGCTTGGGATACGCAGTATTTT.

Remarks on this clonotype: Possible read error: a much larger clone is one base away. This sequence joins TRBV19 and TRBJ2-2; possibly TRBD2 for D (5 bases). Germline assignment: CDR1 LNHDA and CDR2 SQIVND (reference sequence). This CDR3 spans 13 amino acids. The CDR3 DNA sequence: TGTGCCAGTAAATGGCAGAACACCGGGAAGCTGTTTTTT. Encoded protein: CASKWQNTGKLFF.

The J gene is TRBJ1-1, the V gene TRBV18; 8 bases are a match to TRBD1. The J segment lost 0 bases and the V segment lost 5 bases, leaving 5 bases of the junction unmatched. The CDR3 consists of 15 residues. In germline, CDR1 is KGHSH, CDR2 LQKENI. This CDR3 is CASSSDRGLNTEAFF. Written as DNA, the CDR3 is TGTGCCAGCTCATCTGACAGGGGCTTGAACACTGAAGCTTTCTTT.

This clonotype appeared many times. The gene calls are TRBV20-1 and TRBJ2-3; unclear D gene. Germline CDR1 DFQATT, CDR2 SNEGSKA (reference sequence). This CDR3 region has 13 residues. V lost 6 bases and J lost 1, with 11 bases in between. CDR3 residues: CSAPPLGTDTQYF. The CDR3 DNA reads TGCAGTGCCCCCCCCTTGGGCACAGATACGCAGTATTTT.

Here the CDR3 DNA reads TGCAGTGCAGACCAGCGGGGAGGGCCCTTAAATGAGCAGTTCTTC. Translation gives CSADQRGGPLNEQFF. This chain uses TRBV20-1 with TRBJ2-1; 7 nucleotides align to TRBD2. The germline CDR1 and CDR2 sequences are DFQATT and SNEGSKA (reference sequence). The J segment lost 7 bases and the V segment lost 6 bases, leaving 15 bases of the junction unmatched. The CDR3 is 15 residues long.

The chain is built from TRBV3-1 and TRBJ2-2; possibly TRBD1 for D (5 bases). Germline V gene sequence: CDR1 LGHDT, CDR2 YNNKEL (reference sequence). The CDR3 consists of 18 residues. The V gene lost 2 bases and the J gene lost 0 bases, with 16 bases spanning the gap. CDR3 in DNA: TGTGCCAGCAGCCAAATCCCACCGGCCAGGGCGAACACCGGGGAGCTGTTTTTT. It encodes CASSQIPPARANTGELFF.

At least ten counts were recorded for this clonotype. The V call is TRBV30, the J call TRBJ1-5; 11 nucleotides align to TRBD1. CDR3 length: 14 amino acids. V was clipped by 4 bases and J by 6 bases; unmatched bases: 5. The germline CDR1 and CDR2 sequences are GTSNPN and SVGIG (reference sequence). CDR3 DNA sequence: TGTGCCTGGAAGGGGACAGGGGGGACTCAGCCCCAGCATTTT. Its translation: CAWKGTGGTQPQHF.

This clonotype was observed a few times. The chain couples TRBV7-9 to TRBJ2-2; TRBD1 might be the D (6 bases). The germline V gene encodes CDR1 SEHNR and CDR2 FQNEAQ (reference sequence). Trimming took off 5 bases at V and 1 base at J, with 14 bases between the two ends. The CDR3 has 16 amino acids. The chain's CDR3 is CASSPAQGVNTGELFF. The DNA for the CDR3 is TGTGCCAGCAGCCCGGCACAGGGAGTGAACACCGGGGAGCTGTTTTTT.

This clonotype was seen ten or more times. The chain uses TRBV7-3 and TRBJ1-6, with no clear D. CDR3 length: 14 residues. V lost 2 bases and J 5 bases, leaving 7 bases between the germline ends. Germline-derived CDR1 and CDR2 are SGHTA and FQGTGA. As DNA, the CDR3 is TGTGCCAGCAGCTTAGGACTGAATAATTCACCCCTCCACTTT. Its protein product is CASSLGLNNSPLHF.

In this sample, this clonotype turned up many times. The CDR3 region is CASSKTSGYSFSEQYF. The CDR3 bases are TGTGCCAGCAGTAAGACCTCAGGCTACTCATTTAGTGAGCAGTACTTC. The chain has TRBV6-2 or TRBV6-3 and TRBJ2-7; D call uncertain. Deletions cut 5 bases from V and 7 bases from J, with 24 bases between. CDR3 length: 16 residues. CDR1 and CDR2 (germline): MNHEY, SVGEGT.

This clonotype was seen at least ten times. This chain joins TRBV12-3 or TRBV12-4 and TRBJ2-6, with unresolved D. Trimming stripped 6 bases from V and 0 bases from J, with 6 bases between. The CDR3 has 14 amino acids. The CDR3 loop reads CASSRSSGANVLTF. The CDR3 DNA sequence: TGTGCCAGCAGCAGATCCTCTGGGGCCAACGTCCTGACTTTC.

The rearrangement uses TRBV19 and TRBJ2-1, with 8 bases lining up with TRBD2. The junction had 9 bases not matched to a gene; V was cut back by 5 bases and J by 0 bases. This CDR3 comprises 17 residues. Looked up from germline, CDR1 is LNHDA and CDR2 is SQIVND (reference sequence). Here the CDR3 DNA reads TGTGCCAGTAGTCCGTCCGCACTAGCGGCCTCCTACAATGAGCAGTTCTTC. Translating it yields CASSPSALAASYNEQFF.

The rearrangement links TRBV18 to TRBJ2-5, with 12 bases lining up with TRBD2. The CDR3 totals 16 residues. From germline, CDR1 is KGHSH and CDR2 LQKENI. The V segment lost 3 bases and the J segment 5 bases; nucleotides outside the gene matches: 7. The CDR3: CASSPRLAGAGETQYF. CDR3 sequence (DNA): TGTGCCAGCTCACCCCGACTAGCGGGAGCCGGGGAGACCCAGTACTTC.